This entry features one T cell receptor beta chain sequence. This sample was taken from a study of shared clonotypes between healthy human individuals. Method: immunoSEQ multiplex PCR; TCRdb's copy keeps in-frame clones and lacks some. The data contain about 2.3 million clones, approximately 95% of them seen just once; the ten biggest clones take up under 0.45%. V lost 1 base and J 0 bases, leaving 3 bases between the germline ends. The CDR3 totals 13 residues. Per the germline V gene, CDR1 is SEHNR and CDR2 is FQNEAQ (reference sequence). The sequence derives from a man in his late teens or twenties in good health. Some clones in this sample may be carry-over from other donors' samples. The sequenced sample was naive CD4+ T cells from PBMCs. The subset was: CD45RA+ positively selected. The chain recombines TRBV7-9 with TRBJ1-1; D unclear. The CDR3, as DNA: TGTGCCAGCAGCTTAGTTATGAACACTGAAGCTTTCTTT. It encodes CASSLVMNTEAFF.